This is a list of T cell receptor beta chains from one sample in a study of CD39 and CD103 CD8 tumor-infiltrating T cells. The method was immunoSEQ multiplex PCR; TCRdb's version includes in-frame clones alone and lacks a portion of them. The sample consists of 1,500 to 2,000 clones, roughly 75% of them appearing once. Sequencing used CD39- CD103- CD8+ T cells sorted from the tumor. These receptor sequences come from a human donor with head and neck squamous cell carcinoma. Both conserved end residues are part of each CDR3. A D gene is named only where the DNA matches it firmly. Rows may omit the clone size; those that give it use once, few, many or a size class.

d_call,v_call,j_call,clone_size,cdr3_nt,cdr3_aa
-,TRBV28,TRBJ2-2,-,TGTGCCAGCAGTTTTCGTGGCACCGGGGAGCTGTTTTTT,CASSFRGTGELFF
TRBD2,TRBV6-5,TRBJ2-7,-,TGTGCCAGCAGTTACGTCGGGAGGCCCTCCTACGAGCAGTACTTC,CASSYVGRPSYEQYF
-,TRBV30,TRBJ2-7,-,TGTGCCTGGAGTGGGGGGACTGCTCGCTACGAGCAGTACTTC,CAWSGGTARYEQYF
TRBD1,TRBV27,TRBJ2-7,few,TGTGCCAGCAGTCCCATGGCGGGACAGGGGGGCCACGAGCAGTACTTC,CASSPMAGQGGHEQYF
TRBD1,TRBV5-1,TRBJ2-1,-,TGCGCCAGCAGCTTGGAGGGACAGGGCTACAATGAGCAGTTCTTC,CASSLEGQGYNEQFF
TRBD1,TRBV6-4,TRBJ1-2,-,TGTGCCAGCAGTGACTCGTTTGGGACAGCCTCTAACTATGGCTACACCTTC,CASSDSFGTASNYGYTF
-,TRBV4-3,TRBJ2-7,-,TGCGCCAGCAGCCAAGAGTGGGGGGCAGACTACTACGAGCAGTACTTC,CASSQEWGADYYEQYF
-,TRBV4-3,TRBJ2-7,-,TGCGCCAGCAGCCAGACAACAAGCTCCTACGAGCAGTACTTC,CASSQTTSSYEQYF
-,TRBV25-1,TRBJ2-1,-,TGTGCCAGCAGTGAACTAGGCAATGAGCAGTTCTTC,CASSELGNEQFF
-,TRBV5-8,TRBJ2-7,-,TGTGCCAGCAGCTTCTGGGACTCGGGCCACGAGCAGTACTTC,CASSFWDSGHEQYF
-,TRBV27,TRBJ2-1,once,TGTGCCAGCAGTCCTGGGGCTAGCGGAGGGGGAGAGCAGTTCTTC,CASSPGASGGGEQFF
TRBD1,TRBV4-3,TRBJ2-7,few,TGCGCCAGCAGCCATTCCTGGACAGGGGAAAGCTACGAGCAGTACTTC,CASSHSWTGESYEQYF
TRBD2,TRBV6-5,TRBJ2-1,-,TGTGCCAGCAGCCTGTTCTCGCGGGGGGGCGATGAGCAGTTCTTC,CASSLFSRGGDEQFF
-,TRBV5-6,TRBJ1-1,-,TGTGCCAGCAGCTTGGGGGCTGGGAACACTGAAGCTTTCTTT,CASSLGAGNTEAFF
TRBD2,TRBV7-9,TRBJ2-7,-,TGTGCCAGCAGCTTAGGGGGACTAGAAAAGTACGAGCAGTACTTC,CASSLGGLEKYEQYF
TRBD1,TRBV6-5,TRBJ1-1,-,TGTGCCAGCAGCTACCTGACAGGGGGCTTCACTGAAGCTTTCTTT,CASSYLTGGFTEAFF
-,TRBV7-9,TRBJ2-3,-,TGTGCCAGCAGCTTAGCGGAGTTTGGGCTAGAAACAGATACGCAGTATTTT,CASSLAEFGLETDTQYF
TRBD1,TRBV27,TRBJ2-7,-,TGTGCCAGCAGTAGGGACAGAAACTACGAGCAGTACTTC,CASSRDRNYEQYF
TRBD1,TRBV2,TRBJ2-7,-,TGTGCCCGAGCGGGACAGGGGCCCTACGAGCAGTACTTC,CARAGQGPYEQYF
-,TRBV6-5,TRBJ2-7,few,TGTGCCAGCAGTTACTCGATACAGGGAACCTACGAGCAGTACTTC,CASSYSIQGTYEQYF
-,TRBV7-9,TRBJ2-7,-,TGTGCCAGCAGCTTAGAGTTCTCCCCTCGGCCCTACGAGCAGTACTTC,CASSLEFSPRPYEQYF
-,TRBV21-1,TRBJ1-2,-,TGTGCCAGCAGCCCCAGAGGGGGGTTGAGCTATGGCTACACCTTC,CASSPRGGLSYGYTF
-,TRBV19,TRBJ1-5,-,TGTGCCAGTAGTACCGTATTGCGACAGCCCCAGCATTTT,CASSTVLRQPQHF
TRBD1,TRBV2,TRBJ1-3,-,TGTGCCAGCAGTTACGAGACAGGGGGCTCTGGAAACACCATATATTTT,CASSYETGGSGNTIYF
-,TRBV11-2,TRBJ2-5,-,TGTGCCAGCAGCTCTCCCGTGGTAGGGGTATATTTTGGGACCCAGTACTTC,CASSSPVVGVYFGTQYF
-,TRBV10-2,TRBJ2-7,-,TGCGCCAGCAGTGAGGGGGCCTGGTATAACGAGCAGTACTTC,CASSEGAWYNEQYF
TRBD2,TRBV9,TRBJ2-3,-,TGTGCCAGCAGCGTAGAATCGCTAGCGGGAGGGTCCACAGATACGCAGTATTTT,CASSVESLAGGSTDTQYF
-,TRBV9,TRBJ2-5,-,TGTGCCAGCAGCGTAGCGGGCAGGGCCAAGACCCAGTACTTC,CASSVAGRAKTQYF
-,TRBV11-2,TRBJ2-3,-,TGTGCCAGCAGCTTATGGCGGACCACAGATACGCAGTATTTT,CASSLWRTTDTQYF
TRBD2,TRBV7-2,TRBJ2-5,-,TGTGCCAGCAGCTTAGGTCTAGCGGGGTATGAGACCCAGTACTTC,CASSLGLAGYETQYF
TRBD2,TRBV6-5,TRBJ2-7,few,TGTGCCAGCAGTTACTCTACTAGCGGGAGCAACGAGCAGTACTTC,CASSYSTSGSNEQYF